These 9 T cell receptor beta chains share one sample of origin, sequenced in a study of shared clonotypes between healthy human individuals. Clones were read by immunoSEQ multiplex PCR, and TCRdb kept only the in-frame ones, dropping some. The table lists roughly 490,000 clones, roughly four fifths of them singletons. The material sequenced was PBMCs. Source of these receptors: a woman aged 35 to 49 in good health. Some clones in this sample may be carry-over from other donors' samples.

To note about this clone: Since a far larger clone is one base different, this is likely a read error. Within the sample, other DNA sequences also encode this same CDR3. V and J are TRBV28 and TRBJ2-5; 12 bases line up with TRBD1. The DNA matches TRBJ2-7 better at its end, which makes the J call doubtful. Germline CDR1 reads MDHEN; CDR2 reads SYDVKM. The CDR3 length is 19 residues. The CDR3 sequence: CASSLPGTGGYGTPYEQYF. CDR3 nucleotides: TGTGCCAGCAGCTTACCCGGGACAGGGGGCTACGGAACCCCCTACGAGCAGTACTTC.

V and J are TRBV29-1 and TRBJ2-3, with a weak D call TRBD2 (6 bases). The CDR3 has 13 residues. Germline V gene data show CDR1 as SQVTM and CDR2 as ANQGSEA. Trimming pared 4 bases from V and 4 bases from J, leaving 12 bases between. CDR3 in amino acids: CSVGGGSADTQYF. The CDR3 bases are TGCAGCGTTGGGGGAGGTAGTGCAGATACGCAGTATTTT.

Remarks on this clone: It differs at one base from a far larger clone, so likely a read error. The V and J genes are TRBV5-1 and TRBJ1-1; D perhaps matches TRBD1 (5 bases). From germline, CDR1 is SGHRS and CDR2 YFSETQ. The CDR3 has 14 residues. V dropped 0 bases and J dropped 0 bases, with 6 bases sitting between them. This CDR3 is CASSLETVNTEAFF. The CDR3 region has the DNA TGCGCCAGCAGCTTGGAGACAGTGAACACTGAAGCTTTCTTT.

The chain combines TRBV7-2 with TRBJ1-4, with 12 bases aligning to TRBD1. With V trimmed by 1 base and J by 14 bases, 8 bases remained unmatched. This CDR3 is built from 15 residues. From germline, CDR1 is SGHTA and CDR2 FQGNSA. CDR3 residues: CASSLGGQGARWLFF. In DNA, the CDR3 is TGTGCCAGCAGCTTAGGGGGACAGGGGGCCCGGTGGCTGTTTTTT.

This clone occurred a few times. The chain employs TRBV7-9 and TRBJ1-2; D perhaps matches TRBD1 (6 bases). V was cut by 5 bases and J by 5 bases, with 18 bases left in between. Germline V gives CDR1 SEHNR, CDR2 FQNEAQ (reference sequence). The CDR3 spans 15 residues. CDR3 in DNA: TGTGCCAGCAGCCCATGGACAGCTAAGGATTATGGCTACACCTTC. Amino acids: CASSPWTAKDYGYTF. The full variable domain, rest sourced from reference TRBV7-9 and TRBJ1-2, is DTGVSQNPRHKITKRGQNVTFRCDPISEHNRLYWYRQTLGQGPEFLTYFQNEAQLEKSRLLSDRFSAERPKGSFSTLEIQRTEQGDSAMYLCASSPWTAKDYGYTFGSGTRLTVV.

The chain couples TRBV10-3 to TRBJ2-2; D ambiguous. The CDR3 contains 14 residues. V gave up 6 bases and J gave up 1 base, with 9 bases separating them. Germline CDR1 reads ENHRY; CDR2 reads SYGVKD. The chain's CDR3 is CAIRVPLNTGELFF. CDR3 nucleotides: TGTGCCATCAGGGTCCCACTGAACACCGGGGAGCTGTTTTTT.

The chain uses TRBV12-5 and TRBJ1-2; 12 bases agree with TRBD1. Per the germline V gene, CDR1 is LGHNT and CDR2 is FRNRAP. This CDR3 has 13 residues. CDR3 nucleotide sequence: TGTGACGGGACAGGGGGCAAAAGCTATGGCTACACCTTC. It translates to CDGTGGKSYGYTF.

The chain couples TRBV28 to TRBJ2-7; 11 nucleotides agree with TRBD2. The V and J ends lost 10 bases and 3 bases, in that order; junction bases with no gene match: 2. The length of the CDR3 is 12 residues. CDR1 and CDR2 from the germline V gene are MDHEN and SYDVKM. CDR3 region: CATGTSGYEQYF. The CDR3 DNA follows: TGTGCCACCGGGACTAGCGGCTACGAGCAGTACTTC.

V gene TRBV5-4 combines with J gene TRBJ2-1; tentative D call: TRBD1 (6 bases). V lost 4 bases and J lost 5, with 19 bases in between. Germline V lookup: CDR1 SGHNT, CDR2 YYREEE (reference sequence). The CDR3 is 16 residues long. CDR3 DNA sequence: TGTGCCAGCAGCCCAGGGGTGCCAGGTAGCCACAATGAGCAGTTCTTC. It encodes CASSPGVPGSHNEQFF.